The clone carrying this TCR beta chain was recorded a few times. Its cognate antigen is unknown. The record originates from a study of blood T cells in healthy people across ages. Notes on the study in general: The authors considered diversity estimates from one million T cells to be underestimates.

The CDR3 spans 12 residues. V was clipped by 2 bases and J by 5 bases, with 5 bases between them. Germline-derived CDR1 and CDR2 are KGHDR and SFDVKD. Using a J-beta primer mix together with a sample-barcoded 5' primer, a second PCR was run for about 7 to 12 cycles. TCRdb processed the 5' RACE reads anew with MiXCR; each CDR3 protein has one entry. There are around 800,000 distinct CDR3 sequences in the sample; 25% to 30% occur only once, and 2.5% to 3.5% lies in the top ten. In addition, the sample was reused for a study of T cells of mothers and their children.

The clonotype was recovered from a boy between 10 and 17 years old in good health. Sample: blood. This chain connects TRBV24-1 to TRBJ2-5; unclear D gene. CDR3 nucleotide sequence: TGTGCCACCAGTGATTGGGGTGAGACCCAGTACTTC. As protein: CATSDWGETQYF.